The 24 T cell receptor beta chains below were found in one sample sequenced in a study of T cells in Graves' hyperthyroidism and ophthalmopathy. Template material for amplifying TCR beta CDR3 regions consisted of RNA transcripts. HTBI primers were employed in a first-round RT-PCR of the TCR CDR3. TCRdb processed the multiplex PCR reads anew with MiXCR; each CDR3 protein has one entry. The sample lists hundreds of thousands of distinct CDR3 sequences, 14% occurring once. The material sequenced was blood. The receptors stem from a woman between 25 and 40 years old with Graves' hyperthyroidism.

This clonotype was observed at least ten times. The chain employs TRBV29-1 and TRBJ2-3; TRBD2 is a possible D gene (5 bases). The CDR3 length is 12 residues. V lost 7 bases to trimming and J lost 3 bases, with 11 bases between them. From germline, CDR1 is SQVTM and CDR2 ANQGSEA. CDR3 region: CSGRRGTDTQYF. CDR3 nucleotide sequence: TGCAGCGGACGACGGGGAACAGATACGCAGTATTTT.

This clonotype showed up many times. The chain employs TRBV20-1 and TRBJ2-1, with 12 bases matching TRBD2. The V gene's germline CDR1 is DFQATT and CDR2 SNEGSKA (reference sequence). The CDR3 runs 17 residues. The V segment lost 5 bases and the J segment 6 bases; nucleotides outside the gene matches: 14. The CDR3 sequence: CSAPLLAGGPGGNEQFF. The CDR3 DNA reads TGCAGTGCTCCCCTCCTAGCGGGAGGGCCAGGGGGCAATGAGCAGTTCTTC.

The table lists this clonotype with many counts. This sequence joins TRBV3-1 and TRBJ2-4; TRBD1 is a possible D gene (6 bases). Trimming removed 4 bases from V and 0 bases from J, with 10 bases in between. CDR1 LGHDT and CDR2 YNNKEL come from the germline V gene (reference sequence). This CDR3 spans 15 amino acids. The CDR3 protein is CASSPGHPAKNIQYF. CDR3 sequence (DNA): TGTGCCAGCAGCCCGGGACACCCAGCCAAAAACATTCAGTACTTC.

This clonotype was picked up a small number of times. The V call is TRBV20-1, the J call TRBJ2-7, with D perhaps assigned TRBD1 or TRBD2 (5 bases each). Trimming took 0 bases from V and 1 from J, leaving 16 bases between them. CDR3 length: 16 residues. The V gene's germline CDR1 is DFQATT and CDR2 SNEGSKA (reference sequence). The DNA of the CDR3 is TGCAGTGCTAGAGAGGGGGACCTACTAACATCCTACGAGCAGTACTTC. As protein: CSAREGDLLTSYEQYF.

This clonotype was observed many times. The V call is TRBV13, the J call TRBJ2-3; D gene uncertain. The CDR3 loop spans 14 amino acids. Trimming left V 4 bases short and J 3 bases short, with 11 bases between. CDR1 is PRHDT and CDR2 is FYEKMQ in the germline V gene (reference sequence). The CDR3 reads CASSSLDRTDTQYF. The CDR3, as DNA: TGTGCCAGCAGCTCACTGGATCGGACAGATACGCAGTATTTT.

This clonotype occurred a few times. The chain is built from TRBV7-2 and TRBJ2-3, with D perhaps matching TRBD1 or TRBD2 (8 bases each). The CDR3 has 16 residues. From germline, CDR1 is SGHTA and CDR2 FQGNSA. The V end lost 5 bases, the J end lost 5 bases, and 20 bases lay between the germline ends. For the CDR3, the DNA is TGTGCCAGCAGCCCAGGGGGCGGCGGGAGGAAAGATACGCAGTATTTT. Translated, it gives CASSPGGGGRKDTQYF.

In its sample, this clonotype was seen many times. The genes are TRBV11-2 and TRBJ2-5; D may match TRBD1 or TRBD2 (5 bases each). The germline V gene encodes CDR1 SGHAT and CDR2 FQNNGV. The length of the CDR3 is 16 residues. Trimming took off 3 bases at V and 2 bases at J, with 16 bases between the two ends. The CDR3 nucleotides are TGTGCCAGCAGCTTGTACCCGGGACGGGATCAAGAGACCCAGTACTTC. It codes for CASSLYPGRDQETQYF. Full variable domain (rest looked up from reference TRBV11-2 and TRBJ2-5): EAGVAQSPRYKIIEKRQSVAFWCNPISGHATLYWYQQILGQGPKLLIQFQNNGVVDDSQLPKDRFSAERLKGVDSTLKIQPAKLEDSAVYLCASSLYPGRDQETQYFGPGTRLLVL.

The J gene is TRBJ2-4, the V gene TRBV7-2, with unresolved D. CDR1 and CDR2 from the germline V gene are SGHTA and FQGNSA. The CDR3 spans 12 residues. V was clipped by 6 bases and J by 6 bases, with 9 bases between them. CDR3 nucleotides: TGTGCCAGCAGTAGAGGCGTAAACATTCAGTACTTC. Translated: CASSRGVNIQYF.

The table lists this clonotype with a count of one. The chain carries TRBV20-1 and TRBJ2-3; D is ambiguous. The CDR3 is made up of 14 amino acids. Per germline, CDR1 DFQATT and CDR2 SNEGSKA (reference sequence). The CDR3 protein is CSAKSSSSHDTQYF. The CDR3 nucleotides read TGCAGCGCGAAGTCCTCCTCCTCACATGATACGCAGTATTTT.

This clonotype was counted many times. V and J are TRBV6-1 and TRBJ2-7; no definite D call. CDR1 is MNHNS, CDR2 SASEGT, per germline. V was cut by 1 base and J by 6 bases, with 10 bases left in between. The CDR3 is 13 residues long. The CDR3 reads CASSEDLYLEQYF. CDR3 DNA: TGTGCCAGCAGTGAAGACTTATATCTCGAGCAGTACTTC.

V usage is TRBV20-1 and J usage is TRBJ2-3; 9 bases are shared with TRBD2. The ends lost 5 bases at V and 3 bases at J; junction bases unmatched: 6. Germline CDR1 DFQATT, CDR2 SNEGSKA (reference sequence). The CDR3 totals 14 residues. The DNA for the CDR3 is TGCAGTGCTCCGCCGGGACTAGCAACAGATACGCAGTATTTT. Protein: CSAPPGLATDTQYF.

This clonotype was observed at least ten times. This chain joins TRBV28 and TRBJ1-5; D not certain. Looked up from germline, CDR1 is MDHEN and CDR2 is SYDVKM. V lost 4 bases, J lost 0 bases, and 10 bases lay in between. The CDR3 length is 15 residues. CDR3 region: CASSYAVYSNQPQHF. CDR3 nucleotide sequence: TGTGCCAGCAGTTACGCAGTTTATAGCAATCAGCCCCAGCATTTT.

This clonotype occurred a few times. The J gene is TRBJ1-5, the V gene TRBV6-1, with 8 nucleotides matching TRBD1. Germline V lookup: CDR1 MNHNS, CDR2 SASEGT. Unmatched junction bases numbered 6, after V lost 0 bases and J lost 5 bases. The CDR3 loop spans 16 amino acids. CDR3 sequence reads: CASSEADGQGDQPQHF. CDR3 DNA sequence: TGTGCCAGCAGTGAAGCGGATGGACAGGGCGATCAGCCCCAGCATTTT.

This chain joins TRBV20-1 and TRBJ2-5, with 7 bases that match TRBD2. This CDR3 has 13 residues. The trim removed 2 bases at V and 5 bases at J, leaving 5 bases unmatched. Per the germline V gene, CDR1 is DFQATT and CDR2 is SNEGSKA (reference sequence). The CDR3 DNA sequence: TGCAGTGCTAGACTAGCGGATAGGGAGACCCAGTACTTC. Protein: CSARLADRETQYF.

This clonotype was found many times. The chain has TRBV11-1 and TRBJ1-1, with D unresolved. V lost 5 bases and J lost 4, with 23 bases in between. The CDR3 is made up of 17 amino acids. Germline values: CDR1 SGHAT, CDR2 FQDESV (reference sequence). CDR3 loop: CASSPLRWEGRATEAFF. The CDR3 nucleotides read TGTGCCAGCAGCCCCCTCCGCTGGGAGGGAAGGGCCACTGAAGCTTTCTTT.

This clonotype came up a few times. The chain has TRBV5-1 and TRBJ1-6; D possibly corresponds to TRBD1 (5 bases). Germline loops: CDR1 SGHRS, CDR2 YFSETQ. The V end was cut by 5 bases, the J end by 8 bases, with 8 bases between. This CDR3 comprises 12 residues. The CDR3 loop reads CASRGAHSPLHF. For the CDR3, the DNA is TGCGCCAGCAGAGGGGCCCATTCACCCCTCCACTTT. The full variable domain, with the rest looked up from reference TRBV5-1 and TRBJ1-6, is KAGVTQTPRYLIKTRGQQVTLSCSPISGHRSVSWYQQTPGQGLQFLFEYFSETQRNKGNFPGRFSGRQFSNSRSEMNVSTLELGDSALYLCASRGAHSPLHFGNGTRLTVT.

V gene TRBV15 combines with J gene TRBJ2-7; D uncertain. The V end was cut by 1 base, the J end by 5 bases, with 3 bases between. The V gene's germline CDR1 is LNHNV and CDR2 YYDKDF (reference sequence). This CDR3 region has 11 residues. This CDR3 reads CATSRGDEQYF. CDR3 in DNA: TGTGCCACCAGCAGAGGGGACGAGCAGTACTTC.

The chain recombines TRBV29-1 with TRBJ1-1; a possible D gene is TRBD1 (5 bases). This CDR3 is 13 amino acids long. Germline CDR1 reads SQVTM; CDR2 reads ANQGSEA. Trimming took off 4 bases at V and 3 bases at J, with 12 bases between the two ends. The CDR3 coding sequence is TGCAGCGTTGGCGACGGGGCCTACACTGAAGCTTTCTTT. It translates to CSVGDGAYTEAFF.

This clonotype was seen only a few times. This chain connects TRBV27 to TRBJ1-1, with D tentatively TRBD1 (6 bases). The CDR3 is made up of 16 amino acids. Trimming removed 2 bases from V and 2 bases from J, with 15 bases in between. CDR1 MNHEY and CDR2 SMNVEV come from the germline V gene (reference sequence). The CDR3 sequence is CASSLRWGALNTEAFF. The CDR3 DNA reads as TGTGCCAGCAGTTTAAGATGGGGGGCGCTAAACACTGAAGCTTTCTTT.

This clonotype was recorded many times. This CDR3 is CASRQLRNTEAFF. As DNA, the CDR3 is TGTGCCAGCAGGCAACTAAGGAACACTGAAGCTTTCTTT. This sequence joins TRBV2 and TRBJ1-1; D uncertain. Germline values: CDR1 SNHLY, CDR2 FYNNEI. The CDR3 is 13 amino acids. With 6 bases removed from V and 1 base from J, the gap between germline ends came to 9 bases.

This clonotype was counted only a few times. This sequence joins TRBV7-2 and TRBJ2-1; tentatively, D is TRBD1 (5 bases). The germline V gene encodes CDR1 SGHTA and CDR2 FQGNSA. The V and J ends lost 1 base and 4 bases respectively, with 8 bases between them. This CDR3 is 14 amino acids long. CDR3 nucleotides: TGTGCCAGCAGCTTAGGACAGATATACAATGAGCAGTTCTTC. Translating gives CASSLGQIYNEQFF.

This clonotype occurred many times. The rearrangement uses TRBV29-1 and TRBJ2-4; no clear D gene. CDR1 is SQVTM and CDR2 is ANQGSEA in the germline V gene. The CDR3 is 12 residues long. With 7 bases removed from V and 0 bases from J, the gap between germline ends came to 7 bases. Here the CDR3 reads CSAELAKNIQYF. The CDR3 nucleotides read TGCAGCGCCGAGCTAGCCAAAAACATTCAGTACTTC.

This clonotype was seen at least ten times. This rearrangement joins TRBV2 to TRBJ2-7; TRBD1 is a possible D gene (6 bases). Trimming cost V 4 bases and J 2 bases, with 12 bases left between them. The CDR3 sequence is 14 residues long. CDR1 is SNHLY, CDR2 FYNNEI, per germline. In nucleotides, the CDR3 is TGTGCCAGCAGTGGCAGGGGTAACACCTACGAGCAGTACTTC. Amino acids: CASSGRGNTYEQYF.

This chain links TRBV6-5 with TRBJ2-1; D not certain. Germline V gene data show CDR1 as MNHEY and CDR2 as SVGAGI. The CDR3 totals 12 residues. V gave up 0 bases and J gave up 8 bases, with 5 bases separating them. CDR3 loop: CASSYSSHEQFF. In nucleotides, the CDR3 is TGTGCCAGCAGTTACTCGAGCCATGAGCAGTTCTTC.